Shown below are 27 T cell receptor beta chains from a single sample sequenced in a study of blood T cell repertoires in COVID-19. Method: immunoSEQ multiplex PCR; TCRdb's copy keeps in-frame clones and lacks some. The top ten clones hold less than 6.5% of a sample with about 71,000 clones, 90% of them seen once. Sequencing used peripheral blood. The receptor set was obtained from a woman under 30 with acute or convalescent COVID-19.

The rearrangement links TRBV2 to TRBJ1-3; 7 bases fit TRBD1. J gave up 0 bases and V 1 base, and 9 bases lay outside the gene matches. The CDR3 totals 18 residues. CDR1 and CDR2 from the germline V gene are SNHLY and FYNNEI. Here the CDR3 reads CASSEVSPGQSSGNTIYF. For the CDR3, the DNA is TGTGCCAGCAGTGAAGTAAGCCCGGGACAGAGCTCTGGAAACACCATATATTTT.

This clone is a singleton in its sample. The CDR3 loop is CASSQDPLSSTIYF. The CDR3 DNA sequence: TGTGCCAGCAGCCAAGATCCCCTCTCGAGCACCATATATTTT. The gene calls are TRBV3-1 (or the pseudogene TRBV3-2) and TRBJ1-3, with D hard to call. With 0 bases removed from V and 9 bases from J, the gap between germline ends came to 12 bases. This CDR3 has 14 amino acids. Germline assignment: CDR1 LGHDT and CDR2 YNNKEL (reference sequence).

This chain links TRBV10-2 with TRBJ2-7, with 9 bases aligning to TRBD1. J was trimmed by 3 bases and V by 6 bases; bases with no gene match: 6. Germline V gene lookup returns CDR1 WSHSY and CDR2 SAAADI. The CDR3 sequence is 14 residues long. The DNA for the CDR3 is TGCGCCAGCAGCAGACAGGGGGAACTCTACGAGCAGTACTTC. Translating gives CASSRQGELYEQYF.

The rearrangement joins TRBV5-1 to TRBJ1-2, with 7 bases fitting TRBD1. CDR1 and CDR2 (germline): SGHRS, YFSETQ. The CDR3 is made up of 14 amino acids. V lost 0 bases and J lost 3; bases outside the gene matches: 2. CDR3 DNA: TGCGCCAGCAGCTTGGGACAGGGCCACTATGGCTACACCTTC. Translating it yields CASSLGQGHYGYTF.

The CDR3 loop is CASRSGTGSSPLHF. For the CDR3, the DNA is TGTGCCAGCCGCTCCGGGACAGGGAGTTCACCCCTCCACTTT. The J gene is TRBJ1-6, the V gene TRBV27, with 9 bases fitting TRBD1. Germline trimming cut 8 bases from V and 9 bases from J; bases unmatched to any gene: 8. There are 14 residues in the CDR3. In germline, CDR1 is MNHEY, CDR2 SMNVEV (reference sequence).

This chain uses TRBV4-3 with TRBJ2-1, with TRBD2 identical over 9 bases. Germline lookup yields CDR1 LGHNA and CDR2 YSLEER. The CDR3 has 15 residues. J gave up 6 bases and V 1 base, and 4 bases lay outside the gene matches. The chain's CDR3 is CASSQGGRATNEQFF. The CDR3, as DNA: TGCGCCAGCAGCCAAGGCGGGAGGGCCACCAATGAGCAGTTCTTC.

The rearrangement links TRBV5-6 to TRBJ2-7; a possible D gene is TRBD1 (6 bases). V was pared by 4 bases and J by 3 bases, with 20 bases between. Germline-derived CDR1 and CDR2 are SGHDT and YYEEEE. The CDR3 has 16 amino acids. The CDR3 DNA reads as TGTGCCAGCAGCCAGTACGTGAGGGACATGGACTACGAGCAGTACTTC. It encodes CASSQYVRDMDYEQYF.

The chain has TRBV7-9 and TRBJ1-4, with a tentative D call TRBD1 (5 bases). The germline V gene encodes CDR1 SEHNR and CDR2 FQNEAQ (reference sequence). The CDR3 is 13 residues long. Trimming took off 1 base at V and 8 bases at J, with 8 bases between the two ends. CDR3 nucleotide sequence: TGTGCCAGCAGCTTAGAGTGGACAGAAAAACTGTTTTTT. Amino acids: CASSLEWTEKLFF.

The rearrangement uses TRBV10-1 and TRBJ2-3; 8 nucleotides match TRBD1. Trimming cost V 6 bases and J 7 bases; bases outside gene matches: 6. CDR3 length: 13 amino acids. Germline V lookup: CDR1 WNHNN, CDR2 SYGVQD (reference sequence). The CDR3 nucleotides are TGCGCCAGCAGCGAGCACAGGGGGAATACGCAGTATTTT. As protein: CASSEHRGNTQYF.

DNA for the CDR3: TGTGCCAGCAGCTTAGCGGGAGGAGGAGAGACCCAGTACTTC. Residues: CASSLAGGGETQYF. V and J are TRBV5-4 and TRBJ2-5, with 9 nucleotides matching TRBD2. Germline trimming cut 2 bases from V and 4 bases from J; bases unmatched to any gene: 3. Germline CDR1 is SGHNT and CDR2 is YYREEE (reference sequence). The CDR3 totals 14 residues.

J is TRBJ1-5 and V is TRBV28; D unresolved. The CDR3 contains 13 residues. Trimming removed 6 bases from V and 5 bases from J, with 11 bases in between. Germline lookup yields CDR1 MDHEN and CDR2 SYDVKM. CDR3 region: CASSRSLDQPQHF. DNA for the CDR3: TGTGCCAGCAGCCGGTCCCTCGATCAGCCCCAGCATTTT.

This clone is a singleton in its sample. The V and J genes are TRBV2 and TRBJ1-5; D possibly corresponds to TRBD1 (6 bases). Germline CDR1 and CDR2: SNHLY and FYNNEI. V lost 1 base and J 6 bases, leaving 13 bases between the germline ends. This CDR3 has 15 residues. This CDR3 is CASSEGQGWRQPQHF. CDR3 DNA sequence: TGTGCCAGCAGTGAAGGTCAGGGGTGGCGTCAGCCCCAGCATTTT.

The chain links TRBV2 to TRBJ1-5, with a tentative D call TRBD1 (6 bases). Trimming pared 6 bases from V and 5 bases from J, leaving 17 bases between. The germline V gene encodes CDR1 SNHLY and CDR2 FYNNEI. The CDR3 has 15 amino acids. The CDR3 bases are TGTGCCAGCAGGGCCGGACAGTCAGAATATCAGCCCCAGCATTTT. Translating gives CASRAGQSEYQPQHF.

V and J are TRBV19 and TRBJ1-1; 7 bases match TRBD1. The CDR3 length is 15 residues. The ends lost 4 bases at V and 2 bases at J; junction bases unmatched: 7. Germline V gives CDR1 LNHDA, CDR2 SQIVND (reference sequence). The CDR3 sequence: CASSKMGQPNTEAFF. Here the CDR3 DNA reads TGTGCCAGTAGTAAAATGGGACAGCCTAACACTGAAGCTTTCTTT.

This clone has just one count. In DNA, the CDR3 is TGTGCCAGCAGTTTAGTAGCCCGAGAAGCTTTCTTT. Translating it yields CASSLVAREAFF. This rearrangement joins TRBV12-3 or TRBV12-4 to TRBJ1-1; no reliable D call. V was shortened by 1 base and J by 8 bases, with 8 bases between the two germline ends. The length of the CDR3 is 12 residues.

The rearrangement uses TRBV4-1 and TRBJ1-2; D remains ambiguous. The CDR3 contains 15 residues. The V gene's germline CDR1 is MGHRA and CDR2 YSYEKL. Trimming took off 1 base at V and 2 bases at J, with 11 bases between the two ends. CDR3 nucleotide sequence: TGCGCCAGCAGCCAAGTTCCGGTTCCCAACTATGGCTACACCTTC. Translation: CASSQVPVPNYGYTF.

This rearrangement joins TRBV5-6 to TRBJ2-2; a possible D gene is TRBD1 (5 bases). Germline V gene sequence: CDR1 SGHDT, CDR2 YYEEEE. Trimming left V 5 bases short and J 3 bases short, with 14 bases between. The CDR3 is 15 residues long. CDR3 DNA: TGTGCCAGCAGGAGTCAGGGTCTAGACACCGGGGAGCTGTTTTTT. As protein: CASRSQGLDTGELFF.

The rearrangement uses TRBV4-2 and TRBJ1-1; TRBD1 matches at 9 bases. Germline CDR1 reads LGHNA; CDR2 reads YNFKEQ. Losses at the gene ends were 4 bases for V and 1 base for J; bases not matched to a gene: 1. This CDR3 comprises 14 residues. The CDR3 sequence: CASSPTGGNTEAFF. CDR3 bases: TGTGCCAGCAGCCCGACAGGGGGGAACACTGAAGCTTTCTTT.

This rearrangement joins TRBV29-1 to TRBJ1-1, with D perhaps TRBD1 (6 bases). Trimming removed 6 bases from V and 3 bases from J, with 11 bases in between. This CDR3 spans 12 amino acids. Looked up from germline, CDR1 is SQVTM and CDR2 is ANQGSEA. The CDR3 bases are TGCAGCGTGACACAGGGATACACTGAAGCTTTCTTT. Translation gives CSVTQGYTEAFF.

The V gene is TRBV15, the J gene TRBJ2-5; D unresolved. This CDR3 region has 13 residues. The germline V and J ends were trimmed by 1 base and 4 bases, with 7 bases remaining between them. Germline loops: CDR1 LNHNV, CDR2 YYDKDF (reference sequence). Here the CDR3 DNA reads TGTGCCACCAGCAGAGGTTCCGGAGAGACCCAGTACTTC. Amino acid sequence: CATSRGSGETQYF.

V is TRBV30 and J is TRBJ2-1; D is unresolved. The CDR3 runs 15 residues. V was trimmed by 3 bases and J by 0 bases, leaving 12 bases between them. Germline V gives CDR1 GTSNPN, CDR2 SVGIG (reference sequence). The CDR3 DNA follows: TGTGCCTGGAGCGTGCATCCTAGCTCCTACAATGAGCAGTTCTTC. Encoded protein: CAWSVHPSSYNEQFF.

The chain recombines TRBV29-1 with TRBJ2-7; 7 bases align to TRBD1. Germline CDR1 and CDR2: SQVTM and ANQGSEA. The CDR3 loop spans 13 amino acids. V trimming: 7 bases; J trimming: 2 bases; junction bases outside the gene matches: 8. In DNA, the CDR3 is TGCAGCGCTTCCACAGGGGTGGCCTACGAGCAGTACTTC. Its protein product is CSASTGVAYEQYF.

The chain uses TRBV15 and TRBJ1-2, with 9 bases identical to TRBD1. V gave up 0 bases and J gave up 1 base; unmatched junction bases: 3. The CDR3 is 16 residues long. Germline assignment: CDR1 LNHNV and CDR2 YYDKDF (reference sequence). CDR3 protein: CATSRDRTGDNYGYTF. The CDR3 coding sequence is TGTGCCACCAGCAGAGATCGGACAGGGGATAACTATGGCTACACCTTC.

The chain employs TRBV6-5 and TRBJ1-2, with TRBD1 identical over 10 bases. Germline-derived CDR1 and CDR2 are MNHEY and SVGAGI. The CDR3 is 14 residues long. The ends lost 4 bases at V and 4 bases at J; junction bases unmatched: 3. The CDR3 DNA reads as TGTGCCAGCAGTTCTTGGACAGGGGGCTATGGCTACACCTTC. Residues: CASSSWTGGYGYTF.

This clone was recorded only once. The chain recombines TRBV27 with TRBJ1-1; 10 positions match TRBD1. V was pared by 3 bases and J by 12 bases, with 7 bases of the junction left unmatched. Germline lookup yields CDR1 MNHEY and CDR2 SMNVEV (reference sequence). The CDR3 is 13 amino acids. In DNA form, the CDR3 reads TGTGCCAGCAGTTTCCGACAGGGGGCATCGTCTTTCTTT. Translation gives CASSFRQGASSFF.

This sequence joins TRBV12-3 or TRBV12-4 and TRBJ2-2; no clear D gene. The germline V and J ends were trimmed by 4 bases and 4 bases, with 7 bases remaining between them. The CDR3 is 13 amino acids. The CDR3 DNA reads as TGTGCCAGCAGTTCCTCGGGCACCGGGGAGCTGTTTTTT. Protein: CASSSSGTGELFF.

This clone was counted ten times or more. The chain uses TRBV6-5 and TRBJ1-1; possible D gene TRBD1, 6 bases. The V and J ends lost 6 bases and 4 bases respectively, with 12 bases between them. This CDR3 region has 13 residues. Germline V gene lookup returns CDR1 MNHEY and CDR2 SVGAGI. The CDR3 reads CASSKQGFTEAFF. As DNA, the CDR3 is TGTGCCAGCAGCAAACAGGGATTCACTGAAGCTTTCTTT.